This paragraph covers one T cell receptor beta chain sequence. Its target is unknown. These data originate in a study of cytomegalovirus exposure and HLA in healthy donors. The wider study: There were just under 400 genotyped donors. Of these, roughly 82% fell in the genetic ancestry cluster associated with self-reported Caucasian donors. Findings and limits, study-wide: Most observed TCR sequences were rare, whereas some public TCRs were detected in many donors. Reportedly, TCR beta sequences accurately predicted HLA-A and HLA-B alleles in most subjects.

Amplification used 60 Vbeta primers and 13 Jbeta primers. The repertoire was sequenced with immunoSEQ multiplex PCR; TCRdb's copy has only in-frame clones and lacks some. Counted here are some 120,000 clones, about 66% occurring once; the ten biggest clones make up roughly 1.5%. The V end was cut by 0 bases, the J end by 6 bases, with 27 bases between. The germline V gene has CDR1 SGHRS and CDR2 YFSETQ. The CDR3 totals 19 residues. The sequenced material came from PBMCs. The V gene is TRBV5-1, the J gene TRBJ1-2; maybe TRBD1 (5 bases). The sequence was collected from a man aged 25 to 40 in good health and CMV-seropositive. In DNA, the CDR3 is TGCGCCAGCAGCTTGGGAATTTCGACACGCGGGGCGGTCTCAGATGGCTACACCTTC. This sequence encodes CASSLGISTRGAVSDGYTF.